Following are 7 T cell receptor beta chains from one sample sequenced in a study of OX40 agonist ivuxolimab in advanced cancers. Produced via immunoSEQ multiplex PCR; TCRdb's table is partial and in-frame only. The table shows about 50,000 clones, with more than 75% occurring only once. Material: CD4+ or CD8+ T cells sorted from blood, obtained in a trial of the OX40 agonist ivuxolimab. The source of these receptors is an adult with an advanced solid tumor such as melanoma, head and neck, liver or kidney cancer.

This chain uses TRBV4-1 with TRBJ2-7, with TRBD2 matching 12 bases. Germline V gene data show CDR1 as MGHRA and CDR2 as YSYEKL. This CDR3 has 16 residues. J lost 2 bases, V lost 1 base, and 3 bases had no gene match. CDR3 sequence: CASSQGLAGEPYEQYF. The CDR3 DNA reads TGCGCCAGCAGCCAAGGACTAGCGGGAGAACCCTACGAGCAGTACTTC.

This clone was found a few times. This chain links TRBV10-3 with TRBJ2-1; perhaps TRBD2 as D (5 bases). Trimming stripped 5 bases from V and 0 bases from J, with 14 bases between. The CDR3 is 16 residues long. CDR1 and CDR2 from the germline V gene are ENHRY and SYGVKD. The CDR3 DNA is TGTGCCATCAGTTCGGACGGACTCACCTCCTACAATGAGCAGTTCTTC. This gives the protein CAISSDGLTSYNEQFF.

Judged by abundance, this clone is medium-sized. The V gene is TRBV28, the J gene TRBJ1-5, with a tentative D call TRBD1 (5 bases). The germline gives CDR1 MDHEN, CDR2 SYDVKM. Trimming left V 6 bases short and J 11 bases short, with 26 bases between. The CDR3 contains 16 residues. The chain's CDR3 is CASSPRGLTTQSAQHF. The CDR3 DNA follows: TGTGCCAGCAGCCCTAGGGGTCTTACCACCCAATCAGCCCAGCATTTT.

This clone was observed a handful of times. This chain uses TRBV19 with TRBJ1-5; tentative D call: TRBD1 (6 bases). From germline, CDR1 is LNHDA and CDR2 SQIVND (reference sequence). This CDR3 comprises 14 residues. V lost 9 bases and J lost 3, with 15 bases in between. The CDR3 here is CASTKTGVNQPQHF. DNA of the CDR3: TGTGCCAGCACGAAGACAGGCGTCAATCAGCCCCAGCATTTT.

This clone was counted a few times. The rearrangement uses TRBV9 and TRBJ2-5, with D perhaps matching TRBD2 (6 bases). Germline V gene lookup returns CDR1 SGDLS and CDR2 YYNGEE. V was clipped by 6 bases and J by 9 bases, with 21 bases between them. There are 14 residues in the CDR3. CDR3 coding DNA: TGTGCCAGCACCCGTGGGGGGAACGACGGGGCCCAGTACTTC. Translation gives CASTRGGNDGAQYF. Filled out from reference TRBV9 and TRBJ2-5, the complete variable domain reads DSGVTQTPKHLITATGQRVTLRCSPRSGDLSVYWYQQSLDQGLQFLIQYYNGEERAKGNILERFSAQQFPDLHSELNLSSLELGDSALYFCASTRGGNDGAQYFGPGTRLLVL.

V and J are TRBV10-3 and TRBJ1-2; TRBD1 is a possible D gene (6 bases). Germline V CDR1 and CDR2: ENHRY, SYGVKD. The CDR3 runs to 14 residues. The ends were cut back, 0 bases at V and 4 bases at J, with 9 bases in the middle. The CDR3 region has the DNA TGTGCCATCAGTGAGTCCCAGGGGACCTATGGCTACACCTTC. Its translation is CAISESQGTYGYTF.

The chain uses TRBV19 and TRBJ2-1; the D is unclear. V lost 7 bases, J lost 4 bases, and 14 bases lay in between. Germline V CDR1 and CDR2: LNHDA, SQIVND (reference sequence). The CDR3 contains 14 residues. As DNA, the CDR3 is TGTGCCAGTACCATGGGGAAGGCGTACAATGAGCAGTTCTTC. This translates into CASTMGKAYNEQFF. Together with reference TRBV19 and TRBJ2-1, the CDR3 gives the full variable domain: DGGITQSPKYLFRKEGQNVTLSCEQNLNHDAMYWYRQDPGQGLRLIYYSQIVNDFQKGDIAEGYSVSREKKESFPLTVTSAQKNPTAFYLCASTMGKAYNEQFFGPGTRLTVL.